The sequence of this T cell receptor (beta chain) was determined in a study of beta chain features in type 1 diabetes. To note about this clone: As yet, its antigen is unknown.

The investigators reverse transcribed all of the isolated RNA, so they sequenced expressed TCRB transcripts. Assay: immunoSEQ multiplex PCR; the TCRdb copy retains only in-frame clones and omits some. The profile shows just over 600,000 clones, around 16% of them singletons. Findings and limits, study-wide: Unsettled here was the matter of whether HLA type influences TCRB rearrangement.

Per germline, CDR1 LGHNA and CDR2 YSLEER. CDR3 length equals 15 residues. The V gene lost 4 bases and the J gene lost 0 bases, with 10 bases spanning the gap. This chain connects TRBV4-3 to TRBJ1-3; D is unclear. This TCR was recovered from a man aged 18 to 29 in good health. Sequencing used naive CD4+ T cells from blood. CDR3 coding DNA: TGCGCCAGCAGCCCCACAACTGTCTCTGGAAACACCATATATTTT. Protein product: CASSPTTVSGNTIYF.